This entry is about one TCR beta chain. Its specific antigen is unknown. Base qualities were left out, and no much larger clone turns up one base away. This sample is drawn from a study of response to subunit inactivated influenza vaccine listed by TCRdb under 2018. General notes on the study: Deep quantitative T cell receptor repertoire profiling was used in the study to track responses to a trivalent subunit inactivated influenza vaccine.

Broader findings and caveats from the paper: The authors proposed that each seasonal influenza vaccination may bring in only a limited number of new T cells.

The germline V gene encodes CDR1 LGHDT and CDR2 YNNKEL (reference sequence). V is reduced by 4 bases and J by 6 bases, leaving a spacing of 19 bases between them. The CDR3 holds 15 amino acids from the cysteine to the phenylalanine. Only CDR3 DNA is held: 45 bases, read in frame from base 1. Receptor amplification or capture employed RT-PCR. Sequenced on an Illumina HiSeq 2500. TCRdb itself trimmed the public reads at Q25 with fastp, ran MiXCR and retained productive beta chains. Rows with one shared CDR3 protein collapse into an entry with the most common genes and DNA. Within this sample are around 490,000 distinct CDR3 sequences, with less than 8% of them counted one time only. 10% to 15% of the sample lies in the top ten.

The rearranged chain carries TRBV3-1 and TRBJ2-7; the D gene is possibly TRBD1, with 5 bases matching. The receptor was derived from a man between 50 and 70 years old who received an inactivated influenza vaccine. Donor details come from another sample of the same person, matched by shared clones. Sequenced here: PBMCs from blood, sampled about 24 months after vaccination. The sequenced DNA is TGTGCCAGCAGCCGCTCCGTGGGTGGAAGGGGCGAGCAGTACTTC. This sequence encodes CASSRSVGGRGEQYF.